Shown below are 14 T cell receptor beta chains from a single sample sequenced in a study of T cells in Graves' hyperthyroidism and ophthalmopathy. The source material, RNA transcripts, was used to amplify TCR beta CDR3 regions. In the first-round RT-PCR of the TCR CDR3, the HTBI primer set was used. Each CDR3 protein gets one entry after TCRdb re-called the multiplex PCR reads with MiXCR. The data show under 550,000 distinct CDR3 sequences, with 20% seen just once and over 45% held by the top ten. Source material: blood. These TCRs come from a man in his forties with Graves' ophthalmopathy.

The chain links TRBV12-3 or TRBV12-4 to TRBJ1-1, with D maybe TRBD1 (5 bases). The ends were cut back, 3 bases at V and 0 bases at J, with 11 bases in the middle. CDR3 length: 15 amino acids. CDR3 in amino acids: CASSFRQNMNTEAFF. The CDR3, as DNA: TGTGCCAGCAGTTTCAGACAGAACATGAACACTGAAGCTTTCTTT.

The table lists this clonotype with many counts. The chain couples TRBV30 to TRBJ1-5, with D tentatively TRBD1 (5 bases). V was pared by 0 bases and J by 7 bases, with 16 bases between. Germline CDR1 is GTSNPN and CDR2 is SVGIG (reference sequence). The CDR3 loop spans 15 amino acids. Here the CDR3 reads CAWSVGGVGGQPQHF. The CDR3 nucleotides are TGTGCCTGGAGTGTCGGGGGGGTAGGAGGACAGCCCCAGCATTTT.

The genes are TRBV12-3 or TRBV12-4 and TRBJ2-2, with 8 nucleotides matching TRBD2. This CDR3 has 15 residues. J gave up 6 bases and V 3 bases, and 6 bases lay outside the gene matches. The CDR3 sequence is CASSLVIGGAGELFF. In DNA, the CDR3 is TGTGCCAGCAGTTTGGTAATCGGGGGGGCCGGGGAGCTGTTTTTT.

This clonotype was found a few times. The chain employs TRBV9 and TRBJ1-2; TRBD1 aligns across 7 bases. The CDR3 loop spans 14 amino acids. V trimming: 3 bases; J trimming: 3 bases; junction bases outside the gene matches: 5. Germline lookup yields CDR1 SGDLS and CDR2 YYNGEE. The CDR3 DNA follows: TGTGCCAGCAGCGACAGGACAGGCCACTATGGCTACACCTTC. It translates to CASSDRTGHYGYTF.

This clonotype was recorded at least ten times. The V call is TRBV28, the J call TRBJ2-3; TRBD2 might be the D (6 bases). The CDR3 sequence is 16 residues long. The germline gives CDR1 MDHEN, CDR2 SYDVKM. V lost 5 bases, J lost 4 bases, and 19 bases lay in between. The DNA of the CDR3 is TGTGCCAGCAGTCCGATGGCGGGACCTCAGGCAGATACGCAGTATTTT. It codes for CASSPMAGPQADTQYF.

This chain joins TRBV2 and TRBJ1-6; D possibly corresponds to TRBD1 (5 bases). The germline V gene encodes CDR1 SNHLY and CDR2 FYNNEI. V lost 7 bases and J 3 bases, leaving 19 bases between the germline ends. This CDR3 comprises 17 residues. CDR3 DNA: TGTGCCAGCACCCCGTCCCGAGGGGAGCGCTATAATTCACCCCTCCACTTT. As protein: CASTPSRGERYNSPLHF.

This chain joins TRBV2 and TRBJ1-2; 7 nucleotides align to TRBD1. The CDR3 has 13 amino acids. Germline trimming cut 7 bases from V and 6 bases from J; bases unmatched to any gene: 8. Germline CDR1 is SNHLY and CDR2 is FYNNEI. DNA for the CDR3: TGTGCCAGCACCATGGACAGGCGTGATGGCTACACCTTC. This sequence encodes CASTMDRRDGYTF. Together with reference TRBV2 and TRBJ1-2, the CDR3 gives the full variable domain: EPEVTQTPSHQVTQMGQEVILRCVPISNHLYFYWYRQILGQKVEFLVSFYNNEISEKSEIFDDQFSVERPDGSNFTLKIRSTKLEDSAMYFCASTMDRRDGYTFGSGTRLTVV.

This clonotype was seen only a few times. This chain connects TRBV6-2 or TRBV6-3 to TRBJ2-2, with 7 positions matching TRBD1. Germline V lookup: CDR1 MNHEY, CDR2 SVGEGT. The CDR3 covers 15 residues. Trimming removed 10 bases from V and 3 bases from J; junction bases left unmatched: 11. The CDR3 sequence: CANPTRDSDTGELFF. CDR3 DNA sequence: TGTGCCAACCCGACTCGGGACAGCGACACCGGGGAGCTGTTTTTT.

V usage is TRBV27 and J usage is TRBJ1-2; D possibly corresponds to TRBD1 (6 bases). Germline CDR1 and CDR2: MNHEY and SMNVEV (reference sequence). This CDR3 spans 13 amino acids. V shed 6 bases and J shed 8 bases, with 16 bases lying between them. CDR3: CASRRLTGLGYTF. The DNA of the CDR3 is TGTGCCAGCAGAAGATTAACAGGGTTGGGCTACACCTTC.

A remark on this clonotype: Germline and junction disagree at one end, which may indicate a read error. The chain has TRBV7-7 and TRBJ2-5, with D possibly matching TRBD2 (6 bases). The CDR3 is 13 amino acids. Germline CDR1 reads SSHAT; CDR2 reads FNYEAQ (reference sequence). CDR3 sequence: CASSRLVSETQYF. The CDR3 bases are TGTGCTAGCAGCCGACTAGTTTCAGAGACCCAGTACTTC.

The chain combines TRBV6-1 with TRBJ2-7, with D hard to call. Per the germline V gene, CDR1 is MNHNS and CDR2 is SASEGT. V was clipped by 5 bases and J by 0 bases, with 5 bases between them. The CDR3 is made up of 12 amino acids. The CDR3 spells CASSNPSYEQYF. The CDR3 region has the DNA TGTGCCAGCAGTAATCCCTCCTACGAGCAGTACTTC.

The chain uses TRBV20-1 and TRBJ2-1; the match to TRBD2 covers 11 bases. The CDR3 runs 15 residues. V trimming: 6 bases; J trimming: 6 bases; junction bases outside the gene matches: 10. Germline V gives CDR1 DFQATT, CDR2 SNEGSKA (reference sequence). CDR3 loop: CSAFILAGGGNEQFF. The DNA for the CDR3 is TGCAGTGCCTTCATCCTAGCGGGGGGAGGCAATGAGCAGTTCTTC.

The table lists this clonotype with a few counts. This chain uses TRBV7-9 with TRBJ2-1; D is unclear. V was trimmed by 5 bases and J by 2 bases, leaving 13 bases between them. This CDR3 has 15 residues. The germline gives CDR1 SEHNR, CDR2 FQNEAQ (reference sequence). The CDR3 sequence is CASSLLGTPYNEQFF. The CDR3 nucleotides read TGTGCCAGCAGCCTCCTAGGTACCCCCTACAATGAGCAGTTCTTC.

This clonotype showed up many times. This chain links TRBV18 with TRBJ1-1; D might be TRBD1 (5 bases). Trimming cost V 3 bases and J 0 bases, with 8 bases left between them. The CDR3 runs 14 residues. Germline loops: CDR1 KGHSH, CDR2 LQKENI. The CDR3 sequence is CASSPDRMNTEAFF. The CDR3 DNA sequence: TGTGCCAGCTCACCTGACAGAATGAACACTGAAGCTTTCTTT.